Included here is one TCR beta chain sequence, with context. The entry originates in a study of monozygotic twins with inflammatory bowel disease. TCRdb reprocessed the 5' RACE reads, with one entry per CDR3 protein and no DNA. The sample includes about 110,000 distinct CDR3 sequences. Germline V lookup: CDR1 SNHLY, CDR2 FYNNEI. This CDR3 is built from 13 residues. The clonotype originates from a human donor with ulcerative colitis or Crohn's disease, or a healthy co-twin of an affected twin (not recorded which). The chain carries TRBV2 and TRBJ2-3. Sequencing was carried out using blood. CDR3 sequence reads: CASSAGSTDTQYF.